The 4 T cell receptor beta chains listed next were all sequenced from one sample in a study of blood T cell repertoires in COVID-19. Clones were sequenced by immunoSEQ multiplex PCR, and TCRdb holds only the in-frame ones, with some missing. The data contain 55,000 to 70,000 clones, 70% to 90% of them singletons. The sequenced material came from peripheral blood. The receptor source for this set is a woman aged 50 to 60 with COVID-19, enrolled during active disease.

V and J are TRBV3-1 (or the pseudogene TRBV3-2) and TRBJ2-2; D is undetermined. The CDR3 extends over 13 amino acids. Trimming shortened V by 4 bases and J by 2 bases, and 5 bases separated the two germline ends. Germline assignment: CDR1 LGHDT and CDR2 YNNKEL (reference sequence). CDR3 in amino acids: CASSPLNTGELFF. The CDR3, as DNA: TGTGCCAGCAGCCCCCTTAACACCGGGGAGCTGTTTTTT.

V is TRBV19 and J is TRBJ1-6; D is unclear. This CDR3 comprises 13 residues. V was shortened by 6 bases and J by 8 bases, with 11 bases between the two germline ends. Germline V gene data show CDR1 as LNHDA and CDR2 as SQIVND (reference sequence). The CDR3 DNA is TGTGCCAGTAGGCTCAGCCGGGATTCACCCCTCCACTTT. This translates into CASRLSRDSPLHF.

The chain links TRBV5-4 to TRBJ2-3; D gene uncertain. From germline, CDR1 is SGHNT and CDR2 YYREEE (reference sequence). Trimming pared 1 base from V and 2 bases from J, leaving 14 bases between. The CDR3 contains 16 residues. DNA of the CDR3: TGTGCCAGCAGCTTGATGGCGCGGTCAAACACAGATACGCAGTATTTT. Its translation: CASSLMARSNTDTQYF. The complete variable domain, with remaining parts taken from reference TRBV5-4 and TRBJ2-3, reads ETGVTQSPTHLIKTRGQQVTLRCSSQSGHNTVSWYQQALGQGPQFIFQYYREEENGRGNFPPRFSGLQFPNYSSELNVNALELDDSALYLCASSLMARSNTDTQYFGPGTRLTVL.

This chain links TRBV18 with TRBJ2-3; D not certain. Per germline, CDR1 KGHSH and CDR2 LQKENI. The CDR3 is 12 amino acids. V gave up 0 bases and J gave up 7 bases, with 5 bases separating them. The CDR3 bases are TGTGCCAGCTCACCACCAGACTATACGCAGTATTTT. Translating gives CASSPPDYTQYF.